The 5 T cell receptor beta chains reported below all come from one sample, sequenced in a study of response to subunit inactivated influenza vaccine. Via MiXCR, TCRdb re-called the RT-PCR reads, giving one row per CDR3 protein. The sample holds around 530,000 distinct CDR3 sequences, approximately 12% seen once. This specimen consisted of PBMCs from blood, obtained on the day of vaccination. The receptors here all came from a man aged 45-65 years who received an inactivated influenza vaccine.

About this clonotype itself: One junction end disagrees with the germline gene, perhaps due to a read error. The V call is TRBV5-1, the J call TRBJ2-7; D is unclear. CDR3 length: 15 amino acids. Germline loops: CDR1 SGHRS, CDR2 YFSETQ. This CDR3 is CASSLTHSPLYEQHF. The CDR3 coding sequence is TGCGCCAGCAGCTTGACGCACAGTCCGCTCTACGAGCAGCACTTC.

There are a few counts of this clonotype. V is TRBV12-3 or TRBV12-4 and J is TRBJ2-7, with a weak D call TRBD2 (6 bases). The germline V and J ends were trimmed by 7 bases and 0 bases, with 13 bases remaining between them. The CDR3 runs to 14 residues. Here the CDR3 reads CASTRGGSSYEQYF. DNA of the CDR3: TGTGCCAGCACCCGCGGAGGGAGCTCCTACGAGCAGTACTTC.

The DNA of the CDR3 is TGCAGCGTTGAAGATGTCAGGGGGCAGGTTGAGCAGTTCTTC. This codes for CSVEDVRGQVEQFF. The genes are TRBV29-1 and TRBJ2-1; 8 bases align to TRBD1. CDR3 length: 14 amino acids. Germline V gene lookup returns CDR1 SQVTM and CDR2 ANQGSEA. V dropped 0 bases and J dropped 9; count of bases not matched to a gene: 7.

This clonotype has a count of ten or more. This sequence joins TRBV12-3 or TRBV12-4 and TRBJ2-3; maybe TRBD2 (5 bases). V was shortened by 3 bases and J by 5 bases, with 12 bases between the two germline ends. The CDR3 has 14 residues. CDR3 in amino acids: CASSLSPRGDTQYF. CDR3 coding DNA: TGTGCCAGCAGTTTGAGTCCTCGGGGAGATACGCAGTATTTT.

This clonotype was counted at least ten times. The chain has TRBV5-1 and TRBJ2-7; 7 bases agree with TRBD1. J lost 6 bases, V lost 0 bases, and 9 bases had no gene match. The CDR3 loop spans 15 amino acids. Germline V gene lookup returns CDR1 SGHRS and CDR2 YFSETQ. Written as DNA, the CDR3 is TGCGCCAGCAGCTTGGACTCCAGGGGGTCCGGCGAGCAGTACTTC. It is translated as CASSLDSRGSGEQYF. Full variable domain (rest looked up from reference TRBV5-1 and TRBJ2-7): KAGVTQTPRYLIKTRGQQVTLSCSPISGHRSVSWYQQTPGQGLQFLFEYFSETQRNKGNFPGRFSGRQFSNSRSEMNVSTLELGDSALYLCASSLDSRGSGEQYFGPGTRLTVT.